The rows below give T cell receptor beta chains drawn from one sample of a study of Ad26.COV2.S vaccination and SARS-CoV-2 variants. The method was immunoSEQ multiplex PCR; TCRdb's version includes in-frame clones alone and lacks a portion of them. The sample yields about 350,000 clones, about 90% seen once. Here the sequenced sample was peripheral blood, taken after recovery from COVID-19. The receptors shown here come from a human donor who had recovered from COVID-19. Each CDR3 is given with its conserved first and last residue. The D gene is left open where the match is weak. For some rows the clone size is stated as once, few or many, or as a class when expanded; others skip it.

d_call	clone_size	v_call	j_call	cdr3_nt	cdr3_aa
-	once	TRBV11-2	TRBJ2-3	TGTGCCAGCAGCTTAGATCGGGGTAGCACAGATACGCAGTATTTT	CASSLDRGSTDTQYF
-	-	TRBV5-6	TRBJ1-5	TGTGCCAGCAGCTCGCTCACATCGAATCAGCCCCAGCATTTT	CASSSLTSNQPQHF
-	-	TRBV7-9	TRBJ1-2	TGTGCCAGCAGCTTAGATCCACAGGGACATGGCTACACCTTC	CASSLDPQGHGYTF
-	-	TRBV6-5	TRBJ2-2	TGTGCCAGCCGGACGGCGAACACCGGGGAGCTGTTTTTT	CASRTANTGELFF
-	-	TRBV19	TRBJ1-1	TGTGCCAGCCGATGGACGGACAACACTGAAGCTTTCTTT	CASRWTDNTEAFF
-	-	TRBV2	TRBJ1-6	TGTGCCAGCAGCGCCCGACAGTTTTTCAATTCACCCCTCCACTTT	CASSARQFFNSPLHF
-	-	TRBV10-3	TRBJ2-7	TGTGCCATCGCGACCGGTTGGGACGAGCAGTACTTC	CAIATGWDEQYF
-	-	TRBV29-1	TRBJ1-4	TGCAGCGTTGAAGACGAAGGTCTTAATGAAAAACTGTTTTTT	CSVEDEGLNEKLFF
-	-	TRBV5-1	TRBJ2-7	TGCGCCAGCAGCGCTTCTGGGGGGCATGAGCAGTACTTC	CASSASGGHEQYF
-	-	TRBV5-6	TRBJ1-1	TGTGCCAGCAGCTTGCCTGGGCGGGAGAACACTGAAGCTTTCTTT	CASSLPGRENTEAFF
TRBD1	once	TRBV6-6	TRBJ1-1	TGTGCCAGCAGTAAACCGGGACAGGGGAACACTGAAGCTTTCTTT	CASSKPGQGNTEAFF
-	-	TRBV29-1	TRBJ1-2	TGCAGCGTCATAGGGGTACGGACCTATGGCTACACCTTC	CSVIGVRTYGYTF
TRBD1	-	TRBV4-1	TRBJ2-7	TGCGCCAGCAGCCAAAGTGAGACAGGGAACTACGAGCAGTACTTC	CASSQSETGNYEQYF
TRBD2	-	TRBV27	TRBJ2-3	TGTGCCAGCAGTTCGACACTAGCGTCTAGCACAGATACGCAGTATTTT	CASSSTLASSTDTQYF
-	-	TRBV21-1	TRBJ2-5	TGTGCCAGCAGCAAAGACAGAGGGGGTCAAGAGACCCAGTACTTC	CASSKDRGGQETQYF
-	-	TRBV6-5	TRBJ1-2	TGTGCCAGTACCCTACGGATGGGCAACTATGGCTACACCTTC	CASTLRMGNYGYTF
-	-	TRBV12-3/TRBV12-4	TRBJ1-2	TGTGCCAGCAGTTTGAGTCAGAACTATGGCTACACCTTC	CASSLSQNYGYTF
-	-	TRBV3-1/TRBV3-2	TRBJ2-3	TGTGCCAGCAGCCAAGATGGGAGGGCAGGGGGCTTTTACACAGATACGCAGTATTTT	CASSQDGRAGGFYTDTQYF
TRBD2	-	TRBV6-2/TRBV6-3	TRBJ2-5	TGTGCCAGCAGTCCAACGCCTAGCGGGCTGAAGACCCAGTACTTC	CASSPTPSGLKTQYF
-	-	TRBV29-1	TRBJ2-1	TGCAGCGTTGACCTAGCTGAGCAGTTCTTC	CSVDLAEQFF
TRBD1	-	TRBV2	TRBJ1-1	TGTGCCAGCAGAGCCGACAGGGGTAGATACACTGAAGCTTTCTTT	CASRADRGRYTEAFF
TRBD1	-	TRBV6-5	TRBJ1-1	TGTGCCAGCAGGGAGGGGACAGGCGGTGAAGCTTTCTTT	CASREGTGGEAFF
TRBD1	-	TRBV3-1/TRBV3-2	TRBJ2-1	TGTGCCAGCAGCCAAGAACGGAAACAGGGGGCATTTAATGAGCAGTTCTTC	CASSQERKQGAFNEQFF
-	-	TRBV19	TRBJ1-2	TGTGCCAGTAGTATCCTCCAGGCCAATGGCTACACCTTC	CASSILQANGYTF
-	-	TRBV5-1	TRBJ1-5	TGCGCCAGCAGCTTGGTTGACCCAAATCAGCCCCAGCATTTT	CASSLVDPNQPQHF
-	-	TRBV12-5	TRBJ2-3	TGTGCTAGTGGTTTGGTACTGAGGGGTCGCACAGATACGCAGTATTTT	CASGLVLRGRTDTQYF
-	once	TRBV4-3	TRBJ2-1	TGCGCCAGCAGCCAAGATGGAAAGAATGAGCAGTTCTTC	CASSQDGKNEQFF
-	-	TRBV27	TRBJ2-5	TGTGCCAGCAGTTCAAATCCCCTATTGGGGACCCAGTACTTC	CASSSNPLLGTQYF
TRBD1	-	TRBV12-3/TRBV12-4	TRBJ1-4	TGTGCCAGCAGTCTACGGACAGGGGGAAAACTGTTTTTT	CASSLRTGGKLFF
-	-	TRBV11-3	TRBJ2-1	TGTGCCAGCAGCTCCACAGGAGGCCGGTACAATGAGCAGTTCTTC	CASSSTGGRYNEQFF
TRBD1	-	TRBV7-2	TRBJ2-7	TGTGCCAGCAGCTCGGACAGGGGCACCTACGAGCAGTACTTC	CASSSDRGTYEQYF
-	-	TRBV11-3	TRBJ1-6	TGTGCCAGCAGCTTAGGGGGGGATTCACCCCTCCACTTT	CASSLGGDSPLHF
TRBD2	-	TRBV7-6	TRBJ2-3	TGTGCCAGCAGTTCTAGCGGGGGAGTTATCACAGATACGCAGTATTTT	CASSSSGGVITDTQYF
-	once	TRBV7-6	TRBJ1-4	TGTGCCAGCAGCCCGCGGGCCAAAAGAGGGGGAAATGAAAAACTGTTTTTT	CASSPRAKRGGNEKLFF
TRBD1	-	TRBV5-1	TRBJ2-3	TGCGCCAGCAGCTTCTCGACAGGGCCCGCCATAGATACGCAGTATTTT	CASSFSTGPAIDTQYF
TRBD1	once	TRBV5-1	TRBJ1-2	TGCGCCAGCAGCACGGGACAGGGAGAGAACTATGGCTACACCTTC	CASSTGQGENYGYTF
-	-	TRBV10-3	TRBJ1-1	TGTGCCCACGGAGGGAAATCTAACACTGAAGCTTTCTTT	CAHGGKSNTEAFF
-	-	TRBV7-2	TRBJ2-7	TGTGCCAGCAGCTTAATGGCAGGGCGTGCCTACGAGCAGTACTTC	CASSLMAGRAYEQYF
-	-	TRBV5-6	TRBJ1-3	TGTGCCAGCCGATCCGGGCGCGGAAACACCATATATTTT	CASRSGRGNTIYF
TRBD2	-	TRBV27	TRBJ2-4	TGTGCCAGCAGTCCCATTACGGGGGGGGTTCAAGCCAAAAACATTCAGTACTTC	CASSPITGGVQAKNIQYF
-	-	TRBV7-2	TRBJ1-1	TGTGCCAGCAGCTTAGCCCCAGGGGCGGACACTGAAGCTTTCTTT	CASSLAPGADTEAFF
-	-	TRBV27	TRBJ1-1	TGTGCCAGCAGTGCCCCGGGCCGAATCTTAAGGTATTTCTTT	CASSAPGRILRYFF
-	-	TRBV9	TRBJ1-4	TGTGCCAGCAGCGTAGCAGGTGACGAAAAACTGTTTTTT	CASSVAGDEKLFF
-	-	TRBV4-3	TRBJ1-1	TGCGCCAGCAGCCAAGACCATACAGGGATAGACACTGAAGCTTTCTTT	CASSQDHTGIDTEAFF
TRBD1	-	TRBV7-6	TRBJ1-4	TGTGCCAGCAGCTTATCCGGGACAGTAAACGAAAAACTGTTTTTT	CASSLSGTVNEKLFF
-	-	TRBV2	TRBJ1-1	TGTGCCAGCAGTGACCAGGGTCTATCTGAAGCTTTCTTT	CASSDQGLSEAFF
TRBD1	-	TRBV6-2/TRBV6-3	TRBJ2-7	TGTGCCAGCAGTTATCTCGGGACAGGGATCTACGAGCAGTACTTC	CASSYLGTGIYEQYF
-	-	TRBV6-5	TRBJ1-6	TGTGCCAGCATTCGGCGGGATAATTCACCCCTCCACTTT	CASIRRDNSPLHF
-	-	TRBV5-4	TRBJ1-2	TGTGCCAGCAGCTTGGCTTTGGCGGAGTTATATGGCTACACCTTC	CASSLALAELYGYTF